This T cell receptor (beta chain) was sequenced during a study of shared clonotypes between healthy human individuals. Study-wide results and limits: Clonotypes shared by all four donors outscored non-shared clonotypes in generation probability. Naive CD4 clonotypes were shared across several donors at roughly 5.3%.

As concerns this clone: As yet, its antigen is unknown.

Naive CD8 cells lacked CD45RO, underwent positive selection for CCR7 and left out terminally differentiated effector memory CD45RA+ cells. Execution of the assay was at deep level. Sorted subsets were amplified in replicate PCRs using around 220 ng DNA, about 30,000 T cell genomes. Libraries were prepared by immunoSEQ multiplex PCR; TCRdb keeps only in-frame clonotypes and omits some of them. The sample contains 2 million to 2.5 million clones, about 95% of which appear only once. Sequences were obtained from naive CD8+ T cells sorted from blood. This TCR came from a man younger than 30 in good health.

The CDR3 DNA reads as TGCGCCAGCACCCCCCTAGCGGGAGAGGCAGATACGCAGTATTTT. As protein: CASTPLAGEADTQYF. The V call is TRBV5-1, the J call TRBJ2-3, with TRBD2 matching 10 bases. Germline assignment: CDR1 SGHRS and CDR2 YFSETQ. The CDR3 runs to 15 residues. V was clipped by 6 bases and J by 4 bases; unmatched bases: 8.